Shown below are 5 T cell receptor beta chains from a single sample sequenced in a study of beta chain features in type 1 diabetes. Regarding the study as a whole: Among patients with Type 1 diabetes, TCRB CDR3s were moderately but significantly shorter in every one of the four CD4+ subsets.

No antigen has been identified for these receptors. Sequencing targeted expressed TCRB transcripts, as all isolated RNA had been reverse transcribed. The repertoire was sequenced with immunoSEQ multiplex PCR; TCRdb's copy has only in-frame clones and lacks some. The sample includes over 55,000 clones, 40% to 60% of them seen just once. The source material was Tregs from blood. These receptors were taken from a woman in her thirties or forties with type 1 diabetes.

The CDR3 reads CASRWTGNTEAFF. The CDR3 coding sequence is TGTGCCAGCAGGTGGACAGGGAACACTGAAGCTTTCTTT. This chain joins TRBV7-9 and TRBJ1-1; TRBD1 matches at 7 bases. Germline V gives CDR1 SEHNR, CDR2 FQNEAQ (reference sequence). Trimming removed 6 bases from V and 1 base from J; junction bases left unmatched: 2. The CDR3 spans 13 residues. The entire variable domain, with the rest obtained from reference TRBV7-9 and TRBJ1-1, is as follows: DTGVSQNPRHKITKRGQNVTFRCDPISEHNRLYWYRQTLGQGPEFLTYFQNEAQLEKSRLLSDRFSAERPKGSFSTLEIQRTEQGDSAMYLCASRWTGNTEAFFGQGTRLTVV.

The chain links TRBV28 to TRBJ2-7; D possibly corresponds to TRBD2 (8 bases). The V gene lost 6 bases and the J gene lost 1 base, with 16 bases spanning the gap. CDR3 length equals 15 residues. Per the germline V gene, CDR1 is MDHEN and CDR2 is SYDVKM. The CDR3 DNA reads TGTGCCAGCAGACCCCGGGAGGGGGCGTCCTACGAGCAGTACTTC. Translation gives CASRPREGASYEQYF.

In nucleotides, the CDR3 is TGTGCCAGTAGTAGACGGACAGAGGGGAGCAATCAGCCCCAGCATTTT. Protein: CASSRRTEGSNQPQHF. The chain joins TRBV19 to TRBJ1-5, with a tentative D call TRBD1 (6 bases). From germline, CDR1 is LNHDA and CDR2 SQIVND (reference sequence). V lost 4 bases and J 1 base, leaving 14 bases between the germline ends. The CDR3 loop spans 16 amino acids.

V gene TRBV6-1 combines with J gene TRBJ2-7; D gene ambiguous. Germline V lookup: CDR1 MNHNS, CDR2 SASEGT. Trimming took off 5 bases at V and 3 bases at J, with 8 bases between the two ends. The CDR3 totals 12 residues. CDR3 protein: CASSRSDYEQYF. Here the CDR3 DNA reads TGTGCCAGCAGTAGAAGCGACTACGAGCAGTACTTC.

This clone was recorded a few times. V usage is TRBV7-2 and J usage is TRBJ2-1; 9 bases match TRBD2. The J segment lost 4 bases and the V segment lost 5 bases, leaving 6 bases of the junction unmatched. The CDR3 contains 15 residues. Germline V gives CDR1 SGHTA, CDR2 FQGNSA. DNA for the CDR3: TGTGCCAGCAGCCCCGGGACTAGCCATTACAATGAGCAGTTCTTC. It encodes CASSPGTSHYNEQFF.